This is a list of T cell receptor beta chains from one sample in a study of shared clonotypes between healthy human individuals. Clones were read by immunoSEQ multiplex PCR, and TCRdb kept only the in-frame ones, dropping some. The sample holds about 2 million clones, roughly 95% seen once. The sample taken for sequencing was naive CD8+ T cells sorted from blood. Source of these receptors: a man between 18 and 29 years old in good health. CDR3s include the opening cysteine and the closing phenylalanine or tryptophan. The D gene is left open where the match is weak. Clone sizes are given selectively: once, few, many, or a class where the clone is expanded.

j_call d_call clone_size v_call cdr3_aa cdr3_nt
TRBJ1-2 NA NA TRBV13 CASSPQPPYGYTF TGTGCCAGCAGCCCCCAGCCCCCCTATGGCTACACCTTC
TRBJ2-3 NA NA TRBV7-9 CASSLAVASTDTQYF TGTGCCAGCAGCTTAGCAGTAGCGAGCACAGATACGCAGTATTTT
TRBJ2-7 NA NA TRBV6-6 CASRHRGGEQYF TGTGCCAGCAGACACAGGGGAGGCGAGCAGTACTTC
TRBJ2-7 TRBD1 NA TRBV6-5 CASSSAEDRRAYEQYF TGTGCCAGCAGTTCAGCTGAGGACAGGCGAGCCTACGAGCAGTACTTC
TRBJ1-2 NA few TRBV5-4 CASTLGGAKFNYGYTF TGTGCCAGCACCCTAGGGGGGGCGAAGTTTAACTATGGCTACACCTTC
TRBJ2-5 NA NA TRBV11-2 CASSLQRYQETQYF TGTGCCAGCAGCTTACAGAGATACCAAGAGACCCAGTACTTC
TRBJ2-2 TRBD1 NA TRBV6-5 CASSYVTGSGELFF TGTGCCAGCAGTTACGTGACAGGGAGCGGGGAGCTGTTTTTT
TRBJ2-7 TRBD1 NA TRBV9 CASSPGGGHGLEQYF TGTGCCAGCAGCCCAGGGGGCGGACATGGTCTCGAGCAGTACTTC
TRBJ2-7 NA NA TRBV6-6 CASDLGGEQYF TGTGCCAGCGATTTAGGGGGCGAGCAGTACTTC
TRBJ1-1 TRBD1 NA TRBV10-3 CAISPWDRETEAFF TGTGCCATCAGTCCGTGGGACAGGGAAACTGAAGCTTTCTTT
TRBJ1-1 NA NA TRBV6-5 CASSVLGTEAFF TGTGCCAGCAGTGTCCTCGGCACTGAAGCTTTCTTT
TRBJ2-5 TRBD1 NA TRBV7-6 CASSSIRTGVFLGETQYF TGTGCCAGCAGCTCAATCCGGACAGGGGTCTTCTTGGGGGAGACCCAGTACTTC
TRBJ2-3 NA NA TRBV6-1 CASSTGTDTQYF TGTGCCAGCAGTACAGGGACAGATACGCAGTATTTT
TRBJ1-1 NA NA TRBV30 CAWSVGVNTEAFF TGTGCCTGGAGTGTAGGGGTGAACACTGAAGCTTTCTTT
TRBJ2-7 NA NA TRBV27 CASSHTGSGEQYF TGTGCCAGCAGTCATACAGGTTCGGGCGAGCAGTACTTC
TRBJ2-4 TRBD2 NA TRBV19 CASSPRDYGNIQYF TGTGCCAGTAGTCCCCGGGACTACGGAAACATTCAGTACTTC
TRBJ2-1 TRBD1 NA TRBV5-1 CASSWTGGDFQFF TGCGCCAGCAGCTGGACAGGGGGTGACTTTCAGTTCTTC
TRBJ2-3 NA NA TRBV9 CASSAGGEDTQYF TGTGCCAGCAGCGCAGGCGGGGAAGATACGCAGTATTTT
TRBJ2-7 NA NA TRBV4-3 CASSPSPAGFFSYEQYF TGCGCCAGCAGCCCGAGCCCCGCGGGATTTTTCTCCTACGAGCAGTACTTC
TRBJ2-1 TRBD2 NA TRBV7-9 CASSFSGRPGYNEQFF TGTGCCAGCAGCTTTAGCGGGAGACCAGGGTACAATGAGCAGTTCTTC
TRBJ2-7 NA NA TRBV4-3 CASSQQRDSYEQYF TGCGCCAGCAGCCAACAAAGGGACTCCTACGAGCAGTACTTC
TRBJ2-1 NA NA TRBV4-3 CASSQGTGTTDNEQFF TGCGCCAGCAGCCAAGGAACGGGGACGACAGACAATGAGCAGTTCTTC
TRBJ2-7 TRBD2 NA TRBV11-1 CASSLAAGGYEQYF TGTGCCAGCAGCTTAGCGGCGGGGGGCTACGAGCAGTACTTC
TRBJ2-3 TRBD2 NA TRBV7-3 CASRNSSGVSQYF TGTGCCAGCAGGAATTCTAGCGGGGTCTCGCAGTATTTT
TRBJ1-6 NA NA TRBV27 CATKPGTVNSPLHF TGTGCCACCAAACCAGGGACGGTTAATTCACCCCTCCACTTT
TRBJ1-4 NA NA TRBV30 CAWSVGGPGEKLFF TGTGCCTGGAGTGTTGGGGGGCCTGGGGAAAAACTGTTTTTT
TRBJ2-5 TRBD1 NA TRBV5-1 CASSGPGQVLQETQYF TGCGCCAGCAGCGGCCCGGGACAGGTCCTTCAAGAGACCCAGTACTTC
TRBJ1-2 TRBD1 once TRBV19 CASEWTGGDGYTF TGTGCCAGCGAGTGGACAGGGGGCGATGGCTACACCTTC
TRBJ1-4 NA NA TRBV6-4 CASSDSTPGWEKLFF TGTGCCAGCAGTGACTCGACACCCGGATGGGAAAAACTGTTTTTT
TRBJ2-5 NA NA TRBV10-2 CASGTSYVETQYF TGCGCCAGCGGGACGTCGTATGTAGAGACCCAGTACTTC
TRBJ2-3 TRBD2 NA TRBV4-1 CASSAGTSAFTDTQYF TGCGCCAGCAGCGCCGGGACTAGCGCTTTCACAGATACGCAGTATTTT
TRBJ2-7 TRBD1 NA TRBV2 CASSLGQGRSEQYF TGTGCCAGCAGTTTAGGACAGGGGAGAAGTGAGCAGTACTTC
TRBJ2-1 TRBD2 NA TRBV27 CASSERGGYNEQFF TGTGCCAGCAGCGAGCGGGGGGGTTACAATGAGCAGTTCTTC
TRBJ2-7 TRBD1 NA TRBV7-6 CASSLGAGTGTEQYF TGTGCCAGCAGCTTAGGGGCCGGGACAGGGACCGAGCAGTACTTC
TRBJ1-5 TRBD1 NA TRBV19 CASNPTGRDQPQHF TGTGCCAGTAATCCGACAGGGCGGGACCAGCCCCAGCATTTT
TRBJ2-7 TRBD2 NA TRBV19 CASSSPPAGSSYEQYF TGTGCCAGTAGCAGCCCCCCAGCGGGGTCCTCCTACGAGCAGTACTTC
TRBJ2-7 NA NA TRBV5-8 CASSFISVSYEQYF TGTGCCAGCAGCTTCATTAGCGTTTCCTACGAGCAGTACTTC
TRBJ2-2 NA NA TRBV2 CASSGGPEGTGELFF TGTGCCAGCAGTGGGGGACCTGAAGGCACCGGGGAGCTGTTTTTT
TRBJ1-6 TRBD1 NA TRBV6-1 CASSELKGAEIDSPLHF TGTGCCAGCAGTGAACTTAAGGGGGCGGAGATCGATTCACCCCTCCACTTT
TRBJ2-6 NA NA TRBV9 CASSPYAGSSGANVLTF TGTGCCAGCAGCCCCTACGCAGGGAGCTCTGGGGCCAACGTCCTGACTTTC
TRBJ2-7 TRBD1 NA TRBV13 CASSLKGQGAYEQYF TGTGCCAGCAGCCTAAAGGGACAGGGGGCGTACGAGCAGTACTTC